This TCR beta chain was sequenced during a study of blood T cell repertoires in COVID-19. Study-wide context: COVID-19 samples, acute and convalescent, were from the United States, Italy and Spain. Sources were T cells, B-cell-depleted T cells, or PBMCs; the material itself was cDNA or gDNA.

Germline CDR1 SGHRS, CDR2 YFSETQ. The CDR3 has 15 amino acids. The ends lost 4 bases at V and 5 bases at J; junction bases unmatched: 9. As processed by the authors: Nucleated cell number was recorded as an estimate derived from reference gene primer amplification. The repertoire was sequenced with immunoSEQ multiplex PCR; TCRdb's copy has only in-frame clones and lacks some. V and J calls and clone size are as listed in that table; D and trimming were resolved from the DNA. In the table there are 170,000 or so clones, just over 85% of which are singletons. This clonotype was sampled from a man aged 50 to 60 with active or convalescent COVID-19. The specimen was peripheral blood. The gene calls are TRBV5-1 and TRBJ2-3; 8 nucleotides match TRBD2. The CDR3 coding sequence is TGCGCCAGCAGCGACCAGCGGGGGAGGGAAGATACGCAGTATTTT. This sequence encodes CASSDQRGREDTQYF. Drawing the rest from reference TRBV5-1 and TRBJ2-3, the complete variable domain is KAGVTQTPRYLIKTRGQQVTLSCSPISGHRSVSWYQQTPGQGLQFLFEYFSETQRNKGNFPGRFSGRQFSNSRSEMNVSTLELGDSALYLCASSDQRGREDTQYFGPGTRLTVL.